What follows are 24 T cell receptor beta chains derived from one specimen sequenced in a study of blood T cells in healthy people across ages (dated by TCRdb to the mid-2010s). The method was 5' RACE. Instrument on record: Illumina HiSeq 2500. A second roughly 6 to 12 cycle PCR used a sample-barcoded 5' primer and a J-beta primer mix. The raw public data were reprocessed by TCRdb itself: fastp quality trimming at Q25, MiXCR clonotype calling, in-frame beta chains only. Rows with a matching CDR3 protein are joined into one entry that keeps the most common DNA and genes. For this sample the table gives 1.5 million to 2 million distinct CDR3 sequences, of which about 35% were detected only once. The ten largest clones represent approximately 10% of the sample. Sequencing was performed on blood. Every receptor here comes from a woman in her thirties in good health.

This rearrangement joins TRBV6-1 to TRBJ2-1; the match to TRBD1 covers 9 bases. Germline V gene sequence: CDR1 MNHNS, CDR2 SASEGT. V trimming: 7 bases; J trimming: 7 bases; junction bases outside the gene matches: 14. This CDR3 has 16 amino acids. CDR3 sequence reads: CASNTVSGQGRNEQFF. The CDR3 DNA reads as TGTGCCAGCAACACCGTTTCGGGACAGGGTCGGAATGAGCAGTTCTTC.

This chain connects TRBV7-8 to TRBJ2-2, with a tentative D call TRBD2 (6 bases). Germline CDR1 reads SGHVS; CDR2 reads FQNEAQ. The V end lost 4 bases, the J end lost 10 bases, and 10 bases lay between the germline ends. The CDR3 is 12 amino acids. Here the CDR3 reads CASSSTSVELFF. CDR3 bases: TGTGCCAGCAGCTCGACTAGTGTGGAGCTGTTTTTT.

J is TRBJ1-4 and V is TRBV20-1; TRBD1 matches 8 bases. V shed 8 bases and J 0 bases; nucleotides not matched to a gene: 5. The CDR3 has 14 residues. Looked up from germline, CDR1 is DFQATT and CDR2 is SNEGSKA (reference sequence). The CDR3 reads CSTNRGSTNEKLFF. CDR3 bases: TGCAGTACAAACAGGGGGTCAACTAATGAAAAACTGTTTTTT.

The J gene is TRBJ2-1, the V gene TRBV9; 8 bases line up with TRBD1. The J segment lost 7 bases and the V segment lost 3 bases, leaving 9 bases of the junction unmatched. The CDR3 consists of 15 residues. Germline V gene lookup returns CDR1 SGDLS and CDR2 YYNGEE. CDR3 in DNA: TGTGCCAGCAGCGACGATCTCCAGGGGGCAAATGAGCAGTTCTTC. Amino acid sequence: CASSDDLQGANEQFF.

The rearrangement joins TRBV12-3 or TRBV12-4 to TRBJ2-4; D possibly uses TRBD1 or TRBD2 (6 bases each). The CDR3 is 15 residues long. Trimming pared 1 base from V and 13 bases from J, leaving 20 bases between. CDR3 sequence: CASSLEGGAWGEQYF. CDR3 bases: TGTGCCAGCAGTTTAGAGGGGGGCGCATGGGGGGAGCAGTACTTC.

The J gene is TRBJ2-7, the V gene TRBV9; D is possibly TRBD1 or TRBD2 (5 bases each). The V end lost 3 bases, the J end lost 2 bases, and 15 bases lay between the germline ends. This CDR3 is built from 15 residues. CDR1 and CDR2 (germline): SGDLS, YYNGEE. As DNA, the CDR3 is TGTGCCAGCAGCGCCCAAGGGGAGCGGCCCTACGAGCAGTACTTC. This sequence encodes CASSAQGERPYEQYF.

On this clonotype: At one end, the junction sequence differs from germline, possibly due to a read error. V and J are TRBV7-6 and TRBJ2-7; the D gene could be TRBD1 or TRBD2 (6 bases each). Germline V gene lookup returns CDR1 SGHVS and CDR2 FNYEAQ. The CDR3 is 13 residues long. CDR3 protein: CASSWGAVDGQYF. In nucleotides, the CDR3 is TGTGCCAGCAGCTGGGGGGCGGTGGACGGGCAGTACTTT.

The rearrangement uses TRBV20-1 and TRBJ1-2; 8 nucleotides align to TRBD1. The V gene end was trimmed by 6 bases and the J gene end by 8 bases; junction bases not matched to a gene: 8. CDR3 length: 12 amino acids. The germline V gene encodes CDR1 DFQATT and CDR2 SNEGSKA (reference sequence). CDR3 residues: CSADRAPGGYTF. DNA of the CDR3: TGCAGTGCGGACAGGGCTCCGGGGGGCTACACCTTC.

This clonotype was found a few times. CDR3 in DNA: TGCGCCAGCAGCCAAGTACTAGCGGAGTCGGATGAGCAGTTCTTC. This codes for CASSQVLAESDEQFF. The rearrangement links TRBV4-1 to TRBJ2-1, with 8 bases identical to TRBD2. CDR3 length: 15 amino acids. CDR1 is MGHRA, CDR2 YSYEKL, per germline. Germline trimming cut 1 base from V and 8 bases from J; bases unmatched to any gene: 7.

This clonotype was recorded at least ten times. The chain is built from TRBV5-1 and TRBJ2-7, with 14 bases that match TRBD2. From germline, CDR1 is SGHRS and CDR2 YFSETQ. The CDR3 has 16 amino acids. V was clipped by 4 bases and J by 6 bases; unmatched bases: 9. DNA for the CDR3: TGCGCCAGCAGCCCACCCGGGACTAGCGGGAGTTCCGAGCAGTACTTC. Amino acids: CASSPPGTSGSSEQYF.

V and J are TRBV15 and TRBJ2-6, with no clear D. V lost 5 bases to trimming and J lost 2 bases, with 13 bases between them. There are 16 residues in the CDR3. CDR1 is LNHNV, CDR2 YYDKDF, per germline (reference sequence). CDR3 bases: TGTGCCACCAGCCCCAGCAAGACGACTGGGGCCAACGTCCTGACTTTC. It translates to CATSPSKTTGANVLTF.

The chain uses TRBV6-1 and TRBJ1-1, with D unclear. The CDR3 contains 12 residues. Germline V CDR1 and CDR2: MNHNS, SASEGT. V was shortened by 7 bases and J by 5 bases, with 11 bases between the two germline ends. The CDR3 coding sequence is TGTGCCAGCAAGATAGGCGGGACTGAAGCTTTCTTT. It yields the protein CASKIGGTEAFF.

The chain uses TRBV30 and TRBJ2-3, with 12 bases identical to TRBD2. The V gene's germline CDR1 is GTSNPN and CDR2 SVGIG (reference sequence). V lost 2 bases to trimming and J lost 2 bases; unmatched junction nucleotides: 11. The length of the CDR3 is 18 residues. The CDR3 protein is CAWSFPPGLAGTTDTQYF. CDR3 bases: TGTGCCTGGAGTTTCCCACCCGGACTAGCGGGGACCACAGATACGCAGTATTTT.

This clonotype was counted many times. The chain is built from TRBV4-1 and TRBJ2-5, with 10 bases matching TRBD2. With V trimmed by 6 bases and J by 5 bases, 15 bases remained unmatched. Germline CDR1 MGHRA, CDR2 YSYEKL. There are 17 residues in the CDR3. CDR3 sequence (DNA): TGCGCCAGCAGTGCAGACCAGCGGGGGGGCAAGGGGGAGACCCAGTACTTC. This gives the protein CASSADQRGGKGETQYF.

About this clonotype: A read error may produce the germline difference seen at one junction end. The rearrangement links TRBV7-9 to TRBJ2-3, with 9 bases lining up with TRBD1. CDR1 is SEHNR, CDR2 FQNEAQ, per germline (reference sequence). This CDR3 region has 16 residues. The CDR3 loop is CVSSLTGGASTDTQYF. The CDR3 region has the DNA TGTGTCAGCAGCCTAACAGGGGGCGCGTCGACAGATACGCAGTATTTT.

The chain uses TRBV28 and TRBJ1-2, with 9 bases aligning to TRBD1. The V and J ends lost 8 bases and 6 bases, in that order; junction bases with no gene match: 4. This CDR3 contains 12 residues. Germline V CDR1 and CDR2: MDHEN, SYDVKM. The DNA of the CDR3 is TGTGCCAGCCGGGGACAGGGCGATGGCTACACCTTC. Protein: CASRGQGDGYTF.

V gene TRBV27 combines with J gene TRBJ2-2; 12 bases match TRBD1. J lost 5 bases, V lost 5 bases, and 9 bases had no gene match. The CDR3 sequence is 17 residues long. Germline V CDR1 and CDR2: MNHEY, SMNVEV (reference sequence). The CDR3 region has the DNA TGTGCCAGCAGTCCCTCCCGGGACAGGGGGCGGACCGGGGAGCTGTTTTTT. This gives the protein CASSPSRDRGRTGELFF.

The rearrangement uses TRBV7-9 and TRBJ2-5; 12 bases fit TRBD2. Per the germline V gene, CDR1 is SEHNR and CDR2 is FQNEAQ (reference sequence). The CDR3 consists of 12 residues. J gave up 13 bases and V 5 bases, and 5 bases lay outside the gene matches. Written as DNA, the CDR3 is TGTGCCAGCAGCCCGCCGACTAGCGGGGGGTACTTC. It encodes CASSPPTSGGYF.

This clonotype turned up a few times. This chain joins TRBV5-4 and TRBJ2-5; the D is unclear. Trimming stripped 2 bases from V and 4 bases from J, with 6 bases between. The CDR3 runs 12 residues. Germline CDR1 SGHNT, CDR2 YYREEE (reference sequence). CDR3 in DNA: TGTGCCAGCAGCTTTGAAAGAGAGACCCAGTACTTC. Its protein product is CASSFERETQYF.

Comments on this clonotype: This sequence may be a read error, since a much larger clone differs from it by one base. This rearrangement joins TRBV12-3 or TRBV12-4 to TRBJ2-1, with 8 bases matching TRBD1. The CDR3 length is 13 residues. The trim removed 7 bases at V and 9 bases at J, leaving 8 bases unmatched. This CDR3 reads CASNTDRGAEQFF. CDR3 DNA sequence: TGTGCCAGCAATACTGACAGGGGTGCTGAGCAGTTCTTC.

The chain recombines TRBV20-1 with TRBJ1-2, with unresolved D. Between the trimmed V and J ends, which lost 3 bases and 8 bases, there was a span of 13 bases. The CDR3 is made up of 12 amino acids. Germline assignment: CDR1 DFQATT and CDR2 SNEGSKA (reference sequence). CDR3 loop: CSARSPAGGYTF. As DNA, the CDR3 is TGCAGTGCTAGGTCGCCAGCGGGGGGCTACACCTTC.

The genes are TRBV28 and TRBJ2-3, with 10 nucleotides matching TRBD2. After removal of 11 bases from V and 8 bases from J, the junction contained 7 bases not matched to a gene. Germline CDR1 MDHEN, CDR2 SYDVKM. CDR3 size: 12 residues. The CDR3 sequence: CASLAGEGTQYF. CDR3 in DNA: TGTGCCTCCCTAGCGGGAGAGGGTACGCAGTATTTT.

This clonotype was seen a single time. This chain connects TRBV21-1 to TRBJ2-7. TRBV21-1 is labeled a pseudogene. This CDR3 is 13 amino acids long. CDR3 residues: CTSSSRDPYEQYF. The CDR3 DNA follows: TGTACCAGCAGCTCGCGGGATCCCTACGAGCAGTACTTC.

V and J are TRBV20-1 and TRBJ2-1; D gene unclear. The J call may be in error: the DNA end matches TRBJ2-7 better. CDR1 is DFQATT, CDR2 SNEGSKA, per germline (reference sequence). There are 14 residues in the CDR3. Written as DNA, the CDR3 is TGCAGTGCTAGAGTTTCGGGCGTGTTGGCTGAGCAGTACTTC. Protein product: CSARVSGVLAEQYF.